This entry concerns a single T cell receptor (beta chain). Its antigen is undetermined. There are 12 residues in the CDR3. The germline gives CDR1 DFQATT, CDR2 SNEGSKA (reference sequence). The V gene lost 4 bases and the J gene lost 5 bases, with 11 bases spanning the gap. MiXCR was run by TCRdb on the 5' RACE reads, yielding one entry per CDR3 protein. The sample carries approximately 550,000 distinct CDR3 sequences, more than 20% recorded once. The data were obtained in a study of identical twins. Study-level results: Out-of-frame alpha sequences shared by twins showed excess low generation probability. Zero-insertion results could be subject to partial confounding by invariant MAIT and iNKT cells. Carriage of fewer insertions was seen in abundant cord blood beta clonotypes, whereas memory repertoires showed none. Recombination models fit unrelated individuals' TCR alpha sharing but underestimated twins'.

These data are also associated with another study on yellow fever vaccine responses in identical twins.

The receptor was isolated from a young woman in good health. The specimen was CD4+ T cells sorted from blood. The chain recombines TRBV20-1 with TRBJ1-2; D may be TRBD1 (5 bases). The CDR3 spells CSATGGGYGYTF. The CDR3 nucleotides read TGCAGTGCTACGGGGGGAGGGTATGGCTACACCTTC.